A single sample gave rise to the 11 T cell receptor beta chains below, sequenced in a study of T cells in Graves' hyperthyroidism and ophthalmopathy. Researchers took RNA transcripts and amplified the TCR beta CDR3 regions from them. HTBI primers were employed in a first-round RT-PCR of the TCR CDR3. TCRdb ran MiXCR on the multiplex PCR reads and lists one entry per CDR3 protein. The table lists about 640,000 distinct CDR3 sequences, under 25% of them singletons. Sequenced input: blood. These receptors were collected from a man aged 25 to 45 with Graves' ophthalmopathy.

This clonotype has ten or more counts. The V call is TRBV10-3, the J call TRBJ2-7; 13 positions match TRBD2. CDR1 and CDR2 from the germline V gene are ENHRY and SYGVKD. CDR3 size: 16 residues. V dropped 0 bases and J dropped 6; count of bases not matched to a gene: 5. As DNA, the CDR3 is TGTGCCATCAGTGAGTCCCCGACTAGCGGGAGGTTCGAGCAGTACTTC. Its protein is CAISESPTSGRFEQYF.

The chain is built from TRBV5-1 and TRBJ2-3; 10 bases are shared with TRBD1. V gave up 4 bases and J gave up 2 bases; unmatched junction bases: 10. Looked up from germline, CDR1 is SGHRS and CDR2 is YFSETQ. The CDR3 loop spans 17 amino acids. The CDR3 nucleotides read TGCGCCAGCAGCACCTACCCAGACAGGGGGCCCACAGATACGCAGTATTTT. Amino acid sequence: CASSTYPDRGPTDTQYF.

This clonotype was observed a handful of times. The chain uses TRBV6-1 and TRBJ2-7, with D perhaps matching TRBD2 (5 bases). V was trimmed by 7 bases and J by 0 bases, leaving 10 bases between them. This CDR3 is built from 13 residues. CDR1 is MNHNS and CDR2 is SASEGT in the germline V gene. The CDR3 region is CASISGSSYEQYF. CDR3 bases: TGTGCCAGCATCTCGGGGAGCTCCTACGAGCAGTACTTC.

This clonotype turned up a few times. The rearrangement joins TRBV20-1 to TRBJ1-5; D gene ambiguous. Trimming took off 0 bases at V and 9 bases at J, with 15 bases between the two ends. CDR3 length: 14 residues. In germline, CDR1 is DFQATT, CDR2 SNEGSKA (reference sequence). CDR3 sequence (DNA): TGCAGTGCTAGAGATCTACGGCTTGGTGGGCCCCAGCATTTT. Protein product: CSARDLRLGGPQHF.

The chain links TRBV5-1 to TRBJ2-5, with 10 bases aligning to TRBD2. The junction had 10 bases not matched to a gene; V was cut back by 4 bases and J by 4 bases. The CDR3 totals 16 residues. The germline gives CDR1 SGHRS, CDR2 YFSETQ. The CDR3 sequence is CASSRAGGPGIETQYF. DNA for the CDR3: TGCGCCAGCAGCCGAGCGGGAGGGCCGGGTATAGAGACCCAGTACTTC. Complete variable domain (other parts from reference TRBV5-1 and TRBJ2-5): KAGVTQTPRYLIKTRGQQVTLSCSPISGHRSVSWYQQTPGQGLQFLFEYFSETQRNKGNFPGRFSGRQFSNSRSEMNVSTLELGDSALYLCASSRAGGPGIETQYFGPGTRLLVL.

This clonotype appeared a single time. V gene TRBV9 combines with J gene TRBJ2-5; D not certain. V was trimmed by 0 bases and J by 0 bases, leaving 9 bases between them. Germline V gene data show CDR1 as SGDLS and CDR2 as YYNGEE. The CDR3 consists of 15 residues. CDR3 coding DNA: TGTGCCAGCAGCGTAGCTGCAGATTACCAAGAGACCCAGTACTTC. Its protein is CASSVAADYQETQYF. The full variable domain, in which reference TRBV9 and TRBJ2-5 provide the parts outside the CDR3, is DSGVTQTPKHLITATGQRVTLRCSPRSGDLSVYWYQQSLDQGLQFLIQYYNGEERAKGNILERFSAQQFPDLHSELNLSSLELGDSALYFCASSVAADYQETQYFGPGTRLLVL.

This clonotype was counted many times. The chain combines TRBV12-3 or TRBV12-4 with TRBJ2-7, with a weak D call TRBD2 (5 bases). This CDR3 spans 16 amino acids. Trimming took 4 bases from V and 1 from J, leaving 17 bases between them. The CDR3 coding sequence is TGTGCCAGCAGTTCCTCTACTAGTTCAGGTTCCTACGAGCAGTACTTC. Protein sequence: CASSSSTSSGSYEQYF.

The chain uses TRBV20-1 and TRBJ2-3; a weak D match, TRBD2 (5 bases). The V end lost 5 bases, the J end lost 2 bases, and 11 bases lay between the germline ends. Per the germline V gene, CDR1 is DFQATT and CDR2 is SNEGSKA (reference sequence). There are 13 residues in the CDR3. The CDR3 DNA reads TGCAGTGCTGATGGAGGATCCACAGATACGCAGTATTTT. Protein product: CSADGGSTDTQYF.

This clonotype was counted many times. V and J are TRBV7-2 and TRBJ2-1, with D perhaps matching TRBD1 or TRBD2 (5 bases each). The CDR3 covers 13 residues. V was trimmed by 5 bases and J by 6 bases, leaving 11 bases between them. From germline, CDR1 is SGHTA and CDR2 FQGNSA. The CDR3 region is CASSDGGGNEQFF. The CDR3, as DNA: TGTGCCAGCAGCGACGGTGGGGGCAATGAGCAGTTCTTC. Using reference TRBV7-2 and TRBJ2-1 for the parts outside the CDR3, the full variable domain is GAGVSQSPSNKVTEKGKDVELRCDPISGHTALYWYRQSLGQGLEFLIYFQGNSAPDKSGLPSDRFSAERTGGSVSTLTIQRTQQEDSAVYLCASSDGGGNEQFFGPGTRLTVL.

Only a few counts were recorded for this clonotype. The chain joins TRBV20-1 to TRBJ2-1; tentatively, D is TRBD1 (7 bases). The CDR3 extends over 13 amino acids. Germline CDR1 is DFQATT and CDR2 is SNEGSKA (reference sequence). V was trimmed by 4 bases and J by 8 bases, leaving 15 bases between them. The CDR3 coding sequence is TGCAGTGCTACGCCCGCAGGGGGGCATGAGCAGTTCTTC. Residues: CSATPAGGHEQFF.

The gene calls are TRBV5-1 and TRBJ2-3, with 7 bases identical to TRBD1. The germline V gene has CDR1 SGHRS and CDR2 YFSETQ. After removal of 3 bases from V and 2 bases from J, the junction contained 6 bases not matched to a gene. The CDR3 is 15 amino acids. CDR3 nucleotide sequence: TGCGCCAGCAGCTCCCGAACAGGGGTCACAGATACGCAGTATTTT. This encodes CASSSRTGVTDTQYF.